This TCR beta chain was observed in a study of blood T cell repertoires in COVID-19. Study details: PBMCs, B-cell-depleted T cells, or T cells were the source of the cDNA or gDNA that made up the material.

The germline V and J ends were trimmed by 4 bases and 7 bases, with 14 bases remaining between them. Per germline, CDR1 SGHAT and CDR2 FQNNGV. The CDR3 has 13 amino acids. This clone was observed a handful of times. Per the original methods: Reference gene primers were amplified, and this amplification served to estimate nucleated cell counts. Some clones are missing from TCRdb's copy, which holds only in-frame ones; the method was immunoSEQ multiplex PCR. V, J and clone size reflect that table, while D and trimming were determined from the DNA. The sample lists about 280,000 clones, roughly 85% occurring once. Adults between roughly 18 and 95 years of age took part from approximately 24 US areas. Assignment of participants to cohorts was predicated upon participant-reported clinical history.

The V and J genes are TRBV11-2 and TRBJ2-7; possible D gene TRBD2, 5 bases. The sample was PBMCs or T cells enriched from blood (not recorded which). This TCR came from a woman aged 40 to 49 who had recovered from COVID-19. This CDR3 is CASSSTRDAEQYF. The CDR3 DNA is TGTGCCAGCAGCTCCACCCGGGATGCAGAGCAGTACTTC. Combining the CDR3 with reference TRBV11-2 and TRBJ2-7 gives the whole variable domain EAGVAQSPRYKIIEKRQSVAFWCNPISGHATLYWYQQILGQGPKLLIQFQNNGVVDDSQLPKDRFSAERLKGVDSTLKIQPAKLEDSAVYLCASSSTRDAEQYFGPGTRLTVT.